This T cell receptor beta chain emerged from a study of T cells in localized non-small cell lung cancer. The CDR3 totals 12 residues. V was shortened by 5 bases and J by 5 bases, with 9 bases between the two germline ends. The germline CDR1 and CDR2 sequences are MNHGY and SAAAGT. This clone was recorded a few times. What it binds is not known. Profiling relied on immunoSEQ multiplex PCR, and the TCRdb table lists in-frame clones only, not all of them. This sample has under 2,000 clones, with roughly a quarter found just once. Notes on the study in general: Uninvolved adjacent lung had higher T cell clonality than tumor and all other tissues. Blood T cell density predicted longer survival; adjacent-lung clonality, shorter. Because only a single region of the tumor was sequenced, heterogeneity remains possible.

The specimen comprised lung tumor tissue, sampled before any cancer treatment. This sequence was found in a female donor at least 60 years old with stage II squamous cell lung carcinoma. The rearrangement uses TRBV6-8 and TRBJ1-1, with D hard to call. For the CDR3, the DNA is TGTGCCAGCAGTGGTTGGGATACTGAAGCTTTCTTT. Translating it yields CASSGWDTEAFF.